Listed below are T cell receptor beta chains from one sample, sequenced in a study of technical replicates of blood from a handful of donors. Profiled with immunoSEQ multiplex PCR; TCRdb holds only in-frame clones, not every one. The profile covers some 89,000 clones, with less than 95% appearing a single time and 0.25% to 0.35% taken by the ten largest. Sequenced material: T cells isolated from PBMCs. These TCRs come from a human donor in good health. Both conserved end residues are trimmed from each CDR3. The D gene is left open where the match is weak.

d_gene | j_gene | v_gene | CDR3aa
. | TRBJ2-3 | TRBV18 | ASSRGQTTDTQY
TRBD1 | TRBJ1-2 | TRBV7-9 | ASDRGTLGGGYT
. | TRBJ2-2 | TRBV11-2 | ASSLDTVTGELF
. | TRBJ2-2 | TRBV10-3 | AISESVSEGLAGELF
. | TRBJ1-1 | TRBV6-5 | ASSYGRDTEAF
. | TRBJ2-7 | TRBV11-2 | ASSSSYEQY
TRBD1 | TRBJ1-1 | TRBV6-1 | ASTRDRDVTEAF
. | TRBJ1-5 | TRBV12-5 | ASGAPGQGIQPQH
. | TRBJ2-2 | TRBV19 | ATTLYPVTGELF
. | TRBJ2-7 | TRBV27 | ASRFVGNPTYEQY
. | TRBJ2-1 | TRBV7-8 | ASSLRTAVNNEQF
TRBD1 | TRBJ2-3 | TRBV18 | ASSPDRWNTDTQY
TRBD2 | TRBJ2-5 | TRBV6-1 | ASRRGAVETQY
TRBD2 | TRBJ2-7 | TRBV7-2 | ASSLDRGRGYEQY
. | TRBJ2-7 | TRBV2 | ASSDGLTYEQY
TRBD1 | TRBJ1-5 | TRBV28 | ASSLLGGTGGYWPQH
TRBD1 | TRBJ1-5 | TRBV7-2 | ASSFYRGQPQH
. | TRBJ1-5 | TRBV28 | ASGRGRWNQPQH
. | TRBJ2-1 | TRBV5-5 | ASSSGWWGQGYNEQF
TRBD2 | TRBJ2-1 | TRBV6-6 | ASRPSGSRNNEQF
. | TRBJ2-7 | TRBV5-1 | ASSPQGMAGEQY
. | TRBJ2-2 | TRBV25-1 | ASSGADLTGELF
TRBD2 | TRBJ2-5 | TRBV28 | ASSTRWGGVQETQY
. | TRBJ2-1 | TRBV15 | ATTHGSSYNEQF
TRBD1 | TRBJ1-5 | TRBV2 | ASRTGGQGQPQH
. | TRBJ1-5 | TRBV4-3 | ASSQVLNQPQH
. | TRBJ2-5 | TRBV14 | ASSQLKETQY
. | TRBJ2-1 | TRBV21-1 | ASSKDEGLGGNEQF
TRBD1 | TRBJ1-5 | TRBV11-2 | ASSLGQGMSNQPQH